This paragraph covers one T cell receptor (beta chain) sequence. Assay: immunoSEQ multiplex PCR; the TCRdb copy retains only in-frame clones and omits some. The profile shows approximately 50,000 clones, roughly four fifths of them singletons. This sample stems from a study of OX40 agonist ivuxolimab in advanced cancers. Across the study: A partial response was reached by three patients: one with hepatocellular carcinoma and two with cutaneous melanoma.

This sequence was found in an adult with an advanced solid tumor such as melanoma, head and neck, liver or kidney cancer. The material was CD4+ or CD8+ T cells sorted from blood, obtained in a trial of the OX40 agonist ivuxolimab.

The CDR3 nucleotides are TGTGCCATCAGGGTGACAGGGTACGACGAGCAGTACTTC. This codes for CAIRVTGYDEQYF. This chain uses TRBV10-3 with TRBJ2-7; 7 bases line up with TRBD1. Trimming took 6 bases from V and 5 from J; bases not matched to a gene: 7. Germline V gene sequence: CDR1 ENHRY, CDR2 SYGVKD. This CDR3 has 13 residues.